The 24 T cell receptor beta chains below all came from one sample that was sequenced in a study of blood T cell repertoires in COVID-19. TCRdb's table, derived via immunoSEQ multiplex PCR, lists solely in-frame clones and lacks some. This sample has about 28,000 clones, with roughly 87% found just once. Specimen: peripheral blood. These receptors originate from a man aged 60 to 75 with active COVID-19.

CDR3 sequence: CSVGSPNTEAFF. DNA of the CDR3: TGCAGCGTCGGTTCTCCGAACACTGAAGCTTTCTTT. V gene TRBV29-1 combines with J gene TRBJ1-1; D uncertain. The CDR3 is 12 residues long. Germline CDR1 SQVTM, CDR2 ANQGSEA. V dropped 6 bases and J dropped 1 base, with 9 bases sitting between them.

This sequence joins TRBV2 and TRBJ2-5, with D possibly TRBD1 on 8 matching bases. CDR3 length equals 15 residues. Germline-derived CDR1 and CDR2 are SNHLY and FYNNEI. V lost 6 bases and J lost 2, with 16 bases in between. The CDR3 DNA reads TGTGCCAGCAGAGCGGGACAGGACTTGCAAGAGACCCAGTACTTC. Its translation: CASRAGQDLQETQYF.

The chain employs TRBV2 and TRBJ1-2; 8 bases map to TRBD1. Germline V gene sequence: CDR1 SNHLY, CDR2 FYNNEI. The CDR3 length is 15 residues. The V gene end was trimmed by 8 bases and the J gene end by 7 bases; junction bases not matched to a gene: 15. Here the CDR3 DNA reads TGTGCCAGCCGATATCCAGGGGGCCTTTCCTCTGGCTACACCTTC. It is translated as CASRYPGGLSSGYTF.

The chain has TRBV18 and TRBJ1-1, with D possibly TRBD1 on 5 matching bases. CDR1 is KGHSH and CDR2 is LQKENI in the germline V gene. CDR3 length equals 15 residues. V gave up 2 bases and J gave up 1 base, with 11 bases separating them. The CDR3 here is CASSPYIDRNTEAFF. CDR3 nucleotides: TGTGCCAGCTCACCATACATCGACAGGAACACTGAAGCTTTCTTT.

The J gene is TRBJ1-3, the V gene TRBV7-9; no firm D call. Germline values: CDR1 SEHNR, CDR2 FQNEAQ (reference sequence). The CDR3 length is 16 residues. Trimming pared 5 bases from V and 4 bases from J, leaving 18 bases between. CDR3 sequence reads: CASSPPGGSFGNTIYF. The DNA of the CDR3 is TGTGCCAGCAGCCCACCTGGAGGGTCCTTCGGAAACACCATATATTTT.

This clone was recorded once. V is TRBV11-2 and J is TRBJ2-7; 8 positions agree with TRBD1. This CDR3 spans 14 amino acids. Germline loops: CDR1 SGHAT, CDR2 FQNNGV. V lost 5 bases, J lost 6 bases, and 9 bases stayed unmatched. In nucleotides, the CDR3 is TGTGCCAGCAGCGACAGGGGTGGTGGGTTCGAGCAGTACTTC. This translates into CASSDRGGGFEQYF.

V is TRBV9 and J is TRBJ1-4; D is undetermined. This CDR3 spans 16 amino acids. CDR1 SGDLS and CDR2 YYNGEE come from the germline V gene. Deletions cut 4 bases from V and 7 bases from J, with 20 bases between. The DNA for the CDR3 is TGTGCCAGCAGCCCCAGCCCCATGGGCTCGGCTGAAAAACTGTTTTTT. Translating it yields CASSPSPMGSAEKLFF.

This clone was found once. The chain employs TRBV4-1 and TRBJ2-1; perhaps TRBD2 as D (7 bases). V lost 0 bases and J lost 3, with 15 bases in between. CDR3 size: 17 residues. Looked up from germline, CDR1 is MGHRA and CDR2 is YSYEKL. DNA for the CDR3: TGCGCCAGCAGCCAAGATCTGAGGGAGGGGGTCTACAATGAGCAGTTCTTC. Translating gives CASSQDLREGVYNEQFF.

The rearrangement links TRBV10-1 to TRBJ2-3; 11 nucleotides agree with TRBD1. V dropped 4 bases and J dropped 7; count of bases not matched to a gene: 4. This CDR3 spans 14 amino acids. CDR1 and CDR2 (germline): WNHNN, SYGVQD (reference sequence). The CDR3 DNA sequence: TGCGCCAGCAGTGGGACAGGGGGCCTAAATACGCAGTATTTT. Its translation is CASSGTGGLNTQYF.

The rearrangement links TRBV5-6 to TRBJ2-2, with TRBD1 identical over 8 bases. Germline V gene sequence: CDR1 SGHDT, CDR2 YYEEEE. V lost 5 bases to trimming and J lost 5 bases; unmatched junction nucleotides: 14. The CDR3 covers 17 residues. CDR3 DNA sequence: TGTGCCAGCAGATCTCTTCTCAGGACAGGGTCAACCGGGGAGCTGTTTTTT. Its protein product is CASRSLLRTGSTGELFF.

The rearrangement links TRBV9 to TRBJ1-6, with D possibly matching TRBD1 (5 bases). The V gene's germline CDR1 is SGDLS and CDR2 YYNGEE. V lost 0 bases, J lost 13 bases, and 14 bases lay in between. This CDR3 is 14 amino acids long. The CDR3 is CASSVAGGGSPLHF. The DNA of the CDR3 is TGTGCCAGCAGCGTAGCGGGGGGAGGGTCGCCCCTCCACTTT.

V gene TRBV27 combines with J gene TRBJ1-5; D ambiguous. The CDR3 extends over 12 amino acids. The germline V gene encodes CDR1 MNHEY and CDR2 SMNVEV (reference sequence). Deletions cut 6 bases from V and 4 bases from J, with 7 bases between. CDR3 protein: CASRSVNQPQHF. CDR3 sequence (DNA): TGTGCCAGCAGATCGGTTAATCAGCCCCAGCATTTT.

The gene calls are TRBV10-2 and TRBJ1-1; a possible D gene is TRBD1 (6 bases). Germline CDR1 is WSHSY and CDR2 is SAAADI. The CDR3 covers 16 residues. V was trimmed by 8 bases and J by 0 bases, leaving 19 bases between them. CDR3 sequence: CASSHPLQGLNTEAFF. CDR3 nucleotides: TGCGCCAGCTCCCACCCCTTACAGGGCTTGAACACTGAAGCTTTCTTT.

The V call is TRBV30, the J call TRBJ2-2; 9 positions agree with TRBD1. Germline CDR1 is GTSNPN and CDR2 is SVGIG (reference sequence). The CDR3 contains 14 residues. Germline trimming cut 4 bases from V and 4 bases from J; bases unmatched to any gene: 4. This chain's CDR3 is CAWNRGRSTGELFF. The CDR3 DNA reads as TGTGCCTGGAACAGGGGGCGAAGCACCGGGGAGCTGTTTTTT.

The chain couples TRBV6-4 to TRBJ1-5; no clear D. V gave up 3 bases and J gave up 0 bases, with 6 bases separating them. Germline values: CDR1 MRHNA, CDR2 SNTAGT. The CDR3 covers 14 residues. The CDR3 nucleotides read TGTGCCAGCAGTGAACAGTTTAGCAATCAGCCCCAGCATTTT. It yields the protein CASSEQFSNQPQHF.

The chain combines TRBV5-1 with TRBJ1-1; D unresolved. The CDR3 runs to 14 residues. Germline loops: CDR1 SGHRS, CDR2 YFSETQ. Deletions cut 0 bases from V and 0 bases from J, with 6 bases between. Written as DNA, the CDR3 is TGCGCCAGCAGCTTGGGGGGAGTGAACACTGAAGCTTTCTTT. This gives the protein CASSLGGVNTEAFF.

By proportion, this clone is medium-sized. The rearrangement uses TRBV27 and TRBJ2-5, with D possibly TRBD1 on 6 matching bases. Trimming left V 3 bases short and J 2 bases short, with 16 bases between. Germline values: CDR1 MNHEY, CDR2 SMNVEV (reference sequence). There are 16 residues in the CDR3. CDR3 region: CASSLVGSGTQETQYF. CDR3 DNA: TGTGCCAGCAGTTTGGTGGGGTCGGGGACACAAGAGACCCAGTACTTC.

The rearrangement joins TRBV4-1 to TRBJ1-2, with TRBD1 matching over 11 bases. Trimming at V came to 3 bases and at J to 2 bases, leaving 14 bases not matched to a gene. The CDR3 covers 19 residues. Germline loops: CDR1 MGHRA, CDR2 YSYEKL. CDR3 residues: CASSQPSLRDRGRNYGYTF. The CDR3 nucleotides read TGCGCCAGCAGCCAGCCCTCCCTCCGGGACAGGGGGAGAAACTATGGCTACACCTTC.

This rearrangement joins TRBV15 to TRBJ2-7; D might be TRBD2 (5 bases). V was shortened by 11 bases and J by 2 bases, with 16 bases between the two germline ends. The length of the CDR3 is 13 residues. The germline V gene encodes CDR1 LNHNV and CDR2 YYDKDF (reference sequence). CDR3 protein: CASRKGLTYEQYF. The CDR3 DNA sequence: TGTGCCTCCCGGAAAGGACTTACCTACGAGCAGTACTTC.

This sequence joins TRBV12-3 or TRBV12-4 and TRBJ2-7; D may be TRBD1 (6 bases). This CDR3 has 13 amino acids. V was clipped by 6 bases and J by 5 bases, with 14 bases between them. The CDR3 is CASRDSLVDEQYF. For the CDR3, the DNA is TGTGCCAGCAGGGACAGTCTGGTGGACGAGCAGTACTTC.

The rearrangement links TRBV4-2 to TRBJ1-1, with 7 positions matching TRBD1. V dropped 4 bases and J dropped 8; count of bases not matched to a gene: 13. There are 15 residues in the CDR3. Germline CDR1 is LGHNA and CDR2 is YNFKEQ. The DNA of the CDR3 is TGTGCCAGCAGCCGAGGGGGCAGGCCCCTCGGCGAAGCTTTCTTT. Translated: CASSRGGRPLGEAFF.

This sequence joins TRBV4-1 and TRBJ1-1; no clear D. Trimming cost V 4 bases and J 0 bases, with 15 bases left between them. CDR3 size: 16 residues. The germline V gene encodes CDR1 MGHRA and CDR2 YSYEKL. The CDR3 spells CASSPGGKGMNTEAFF. CDR3 bases: TGCGCCAGCAGCCCCGGAGGAAAGGGAATGAACACTGAAGCTTTCTTT.

This clone occurred once. The chain links TRBV6-5 to TRBJ2-1, with TRBD2 matching over 8 bases. The junction had 3 bases not matched to a gene; V was cut back by 8 bases and J by 3 bases. The CDR3 spans 13 residues. From germline, CDR1 is MNHEY and CDR2 SVGAGI. The CDR3 DNA sequence: TGTGCCAGCGCCCTAGCGGGCTACAATGAGCAGTTCTTC. Translating gives CASALAGYNEQFF.

The chain links TRBV9 to TRBJ2-1; maybe TRBD1 (6 bases). This CDR3 is built from 15 residues. With 0 bases removed from V and 2 bases from J, the gap between germline ends came to 9 bases. Germline CDR1 is SGDLS and CDR2 is YYNGEE. The CDR3 DNA is TGTGCCAGCAGCGTAGAGGGGGACACCTACAATGAGCAGTTCTTC. Protein product: CASSVEGDTYNEQFF.